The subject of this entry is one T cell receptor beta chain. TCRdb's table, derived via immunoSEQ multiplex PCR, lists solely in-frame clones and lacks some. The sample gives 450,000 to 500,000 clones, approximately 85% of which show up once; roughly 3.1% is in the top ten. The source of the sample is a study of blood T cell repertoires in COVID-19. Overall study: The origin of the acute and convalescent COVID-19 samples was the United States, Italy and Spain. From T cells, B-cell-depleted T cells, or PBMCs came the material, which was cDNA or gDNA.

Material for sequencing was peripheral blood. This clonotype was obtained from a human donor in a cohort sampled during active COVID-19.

DNA for the CDR3: TGTGCCAGTAGTCTAACGGACAGGGACGCTGAAGCTTTCTTT. Its protein product is CASSLTDRDAEAFF. The chain uses TRBV19 and TRBJ1-1; TRBD1 matches 8 bases. Germline values: CDR1 LNHDA, CDR2 SQIVND (reference sequence). Trimming cost V 5 bases and J 6 bases; bases outside gene matches: 8. The CDR3 has 14 amino acids.